The TCR beta chain under discussion was sequenced for a study of type 1 regulatory T cells. Looking at the study overall: This in vitro CD4 product, T-allo10, is enriched for Tr1 cells and alloantigen-specific. Study-wide results and limits: Compared with non-type 1 regulatory T cells, type 1 regulatory T cells showed a more restricted TCR repertoire.

This clonotype came up many times. Its antigen is not known. One entry per CDR3 protein, called by TCRdb with MiXCR from the reads. The table lists tens of thousands of distinct CDR3 sequences, less than 25% of them singletons. The CDR3 length is 11 residues. V dropped 3 bases and J dropped 6 bases, with 7 bases sitting between them. Germline V lookup: CDR1 DFQATT, CDR2 SNEGSKA (reference sequence). The clonotype originates from a human donor in good health. V is TRBV20-1 and J is TRBJ2-3; D is uncertain. Sequencing was carried out using cultured type 1 regulatory T (Tr1) cells, either the whole culture or a sorted fraction (not recorded which). CDR3 amino acids: CSARAQDTQYF. The CDR3 DNA sequence: TGCAGTGCTAGGGCACAGGATACGCAGTATTTT.